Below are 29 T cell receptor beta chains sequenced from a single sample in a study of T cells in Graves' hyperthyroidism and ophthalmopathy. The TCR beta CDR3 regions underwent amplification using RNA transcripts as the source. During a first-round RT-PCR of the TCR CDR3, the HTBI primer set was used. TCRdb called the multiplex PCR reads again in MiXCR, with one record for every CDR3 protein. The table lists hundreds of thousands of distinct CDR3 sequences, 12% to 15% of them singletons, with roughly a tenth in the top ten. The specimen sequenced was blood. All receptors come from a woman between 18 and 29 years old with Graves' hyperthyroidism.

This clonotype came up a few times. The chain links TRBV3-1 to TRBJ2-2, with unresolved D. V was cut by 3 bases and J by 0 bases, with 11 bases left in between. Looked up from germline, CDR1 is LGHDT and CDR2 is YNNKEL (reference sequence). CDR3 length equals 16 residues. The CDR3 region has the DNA TGTGCCAGCAGCCAGGTCCCCCTCGCGAACACCGGGGAGCTGTTTTTT. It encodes CASSQVPLANTGELFF.

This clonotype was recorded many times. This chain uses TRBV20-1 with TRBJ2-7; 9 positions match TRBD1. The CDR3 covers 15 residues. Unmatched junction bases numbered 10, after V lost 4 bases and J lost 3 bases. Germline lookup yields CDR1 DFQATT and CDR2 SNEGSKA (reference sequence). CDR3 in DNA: TGCAGTGCTAATTCCCTTTTGGACAGGGGCTACGAGCAGTACTTC. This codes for CSANSLLDRGYEQYF.

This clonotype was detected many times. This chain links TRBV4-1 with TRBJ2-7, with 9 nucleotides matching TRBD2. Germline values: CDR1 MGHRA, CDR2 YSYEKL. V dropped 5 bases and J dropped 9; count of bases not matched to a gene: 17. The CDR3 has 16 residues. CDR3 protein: CASSALIGGSGSAQYF. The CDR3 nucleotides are TGCGCCAGCAGCGCCTTGATAGGAGGTAGCGGGAGTGCGCAGTACTTC.

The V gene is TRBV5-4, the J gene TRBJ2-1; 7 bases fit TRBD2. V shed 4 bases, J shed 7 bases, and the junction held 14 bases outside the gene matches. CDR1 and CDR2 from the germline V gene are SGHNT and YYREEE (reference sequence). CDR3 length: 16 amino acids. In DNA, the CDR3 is TGTGCCAGCAGCGCCACCCCGCCGGGAGCGGGAAATGAGCAGTTCTTC. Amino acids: CASSATPPGAGNEQFF.

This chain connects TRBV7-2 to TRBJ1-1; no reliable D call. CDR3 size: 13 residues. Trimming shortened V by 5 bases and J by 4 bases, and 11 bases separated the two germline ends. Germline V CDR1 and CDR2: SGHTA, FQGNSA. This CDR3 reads CASSLSISTEAFF. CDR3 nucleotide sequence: TGTGCCAGCAGCCTCTCCATCAGCACTGAAGCTTTCTTT.

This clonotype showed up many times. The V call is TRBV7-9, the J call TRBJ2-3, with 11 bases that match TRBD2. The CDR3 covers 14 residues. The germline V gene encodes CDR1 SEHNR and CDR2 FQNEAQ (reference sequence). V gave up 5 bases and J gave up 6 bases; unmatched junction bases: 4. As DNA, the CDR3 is TGTGCCAGCAGCACACTAGCGGGAGTGGATACGCAGTATTTT. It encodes CASSTLAGVDTQYF.

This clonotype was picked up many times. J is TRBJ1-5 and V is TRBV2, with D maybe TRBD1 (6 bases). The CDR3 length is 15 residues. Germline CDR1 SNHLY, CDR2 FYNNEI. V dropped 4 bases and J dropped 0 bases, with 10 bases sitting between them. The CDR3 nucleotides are TGTGCCAGCAGTGTACAGGGTTATAGCAATCAGCCCCAGCATTTT. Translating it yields CASSVQGYSNQPQHF.

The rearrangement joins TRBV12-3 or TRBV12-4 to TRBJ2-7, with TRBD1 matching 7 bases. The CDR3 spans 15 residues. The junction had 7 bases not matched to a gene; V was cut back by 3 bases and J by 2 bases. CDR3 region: CASSLGDSHTYEQYF. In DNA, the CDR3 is TGTGCCAGCAGTTTGGGGGACAGCCACACCTACGAGCAGTACTTC.

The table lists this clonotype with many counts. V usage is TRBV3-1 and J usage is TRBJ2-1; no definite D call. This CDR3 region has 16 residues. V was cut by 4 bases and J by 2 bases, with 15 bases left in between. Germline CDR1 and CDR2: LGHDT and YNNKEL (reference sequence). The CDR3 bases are TGTGCCAGCAGCCTCCCCGGGCTTTCCCCCTACAATGAGCAGTTCTTC. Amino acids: CASSLPGLSPYNEQFF.

CDR3 in DNA: TGTGCCACCTCTCGAGGGACAGATCAGCCCCAGCATTTT. It encodes CATSRGTDQPQHF. The V and J genes are TRBV24-1 and TRBJ1-5, with 7 bases aligning to TRBD1. The CDR3 sequence is 13 residues long. V gave up 9 bases and J gave up 5 bases; unmatched junction bases: 6. The germline CDR1 and CDR2 sequences are KGHDR and SFDVKD.

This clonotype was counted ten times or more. The CDR3 DNA is TGCAGTGCTAGGGAAGGACGTTTTTTGGGCGGCTACACCTTC. Translated, it gives CSAREGRFLGGYTF. The gene calls are TRBV20-1 and TRBJ1-2, with unresolved D. Germline V CDR1 and CDR2: DFQATT, SNEGSKA (reference sequence). CDR3 length: 14 residues. The V end was cut by 3 bases, the J end by 8 bases, with 19 bases between.

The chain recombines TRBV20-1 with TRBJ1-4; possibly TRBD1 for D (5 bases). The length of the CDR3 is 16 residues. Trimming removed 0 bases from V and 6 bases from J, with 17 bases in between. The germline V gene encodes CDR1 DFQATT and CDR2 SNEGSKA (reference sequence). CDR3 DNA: TGCAGTGCTAGAGATCTCGGGGGAACATACGATGAAAAACTGTTTTTT. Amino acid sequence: CSARDLGGTYDEKLFF.

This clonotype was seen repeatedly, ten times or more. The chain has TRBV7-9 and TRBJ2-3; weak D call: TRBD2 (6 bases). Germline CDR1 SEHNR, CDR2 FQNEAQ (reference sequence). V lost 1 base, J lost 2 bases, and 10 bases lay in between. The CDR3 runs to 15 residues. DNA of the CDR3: TGTGCCAGCAGCTTAGAGGGCGGGATCACAGATACGCAGTATTTT. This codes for CASSLEGGITDTQYF. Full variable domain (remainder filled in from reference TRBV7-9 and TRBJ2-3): DTGVSQNPRHKITKRGQNVTFRCDPISEHNRLYWYRQTLGQGPEFLTYFQNEAQLEKSRLLSDRFSAERPKGSFSTLEIQRTEQGDSAMYLCASSLEGGITDTQYFGPGTRLTVL.

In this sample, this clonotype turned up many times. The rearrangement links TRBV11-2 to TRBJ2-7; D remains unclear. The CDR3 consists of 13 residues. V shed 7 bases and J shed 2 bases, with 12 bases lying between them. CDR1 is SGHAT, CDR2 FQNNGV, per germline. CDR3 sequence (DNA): TGTGCCAGCATCCCAGTTGGGGCCTACGAGCAGTACTTC. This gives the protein CASIPVGAYEQYF.

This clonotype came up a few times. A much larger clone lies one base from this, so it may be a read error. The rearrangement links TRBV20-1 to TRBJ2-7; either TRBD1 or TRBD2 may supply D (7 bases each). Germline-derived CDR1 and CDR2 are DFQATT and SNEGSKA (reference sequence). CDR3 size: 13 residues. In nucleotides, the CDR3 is TGCAGTGCTGGCGGGAGAGGGGGCTACAAGCAGTACTTC. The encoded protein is CSAGGRGGYKQYF.

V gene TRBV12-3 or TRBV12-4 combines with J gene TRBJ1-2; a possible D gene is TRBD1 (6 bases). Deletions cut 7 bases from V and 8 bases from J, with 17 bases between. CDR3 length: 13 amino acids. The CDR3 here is CASTRFGGLGYTF. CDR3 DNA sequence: TGTGCCAGCACCCGATTCGGGGGCCTGGGCTACACCTTC.

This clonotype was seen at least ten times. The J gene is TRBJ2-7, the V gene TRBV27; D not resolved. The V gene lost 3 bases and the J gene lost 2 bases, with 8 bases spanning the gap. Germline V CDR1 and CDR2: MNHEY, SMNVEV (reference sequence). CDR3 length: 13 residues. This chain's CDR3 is CASSFTGPYEQYF. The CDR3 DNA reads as TGTGCCAGCAGTTTTACCGGCCCCTACGAGCAGTACTTC.

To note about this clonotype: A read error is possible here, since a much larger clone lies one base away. This CDR3 reads CAWSGQGGYDTGAFF. DNA of the CDR3: TGTGCCTGGAGCGGACAGGGGGGGTATGACACTGGAGCTTTCTTT. This rearrangement joins TRBV30 to TRBJ2-2; 10 nucleotides agree with TRBD1. The closer fit of TRBJ1-1 to the DNA end suggests the J call may be wrong. This CDR3 spans 15 amino acids. Per germline, CDR1 GTSNPN and CDR2 SVGIG (reference sequence).

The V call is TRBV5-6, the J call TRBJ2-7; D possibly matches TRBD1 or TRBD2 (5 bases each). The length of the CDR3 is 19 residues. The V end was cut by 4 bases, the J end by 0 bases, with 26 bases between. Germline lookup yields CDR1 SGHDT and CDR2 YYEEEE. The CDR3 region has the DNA TGTGCCAGCAGCCCCCGTGGGGGTTCCCTCTCCCCCAGCTCCTACGAGCAGTACTTC. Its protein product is CASSPRGGSLSPSSYEQYF.

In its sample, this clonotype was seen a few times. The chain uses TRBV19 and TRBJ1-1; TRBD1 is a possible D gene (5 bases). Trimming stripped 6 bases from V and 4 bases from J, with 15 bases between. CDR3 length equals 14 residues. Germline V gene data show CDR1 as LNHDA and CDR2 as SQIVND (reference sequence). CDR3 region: CASSIPGRFTEAFF. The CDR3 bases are TGTGCCAGTAGCATTCCGGGACGCTTCACTGAAGCTTTCTTT.

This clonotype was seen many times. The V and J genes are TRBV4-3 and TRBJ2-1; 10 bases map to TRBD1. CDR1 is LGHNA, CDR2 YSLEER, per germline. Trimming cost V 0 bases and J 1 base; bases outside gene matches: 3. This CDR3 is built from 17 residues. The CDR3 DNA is TGCGCCAGCAGCCAAGATAGGGGACAGGGGTCCTACAATGAGCAGTTCTTC. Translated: CASSQDRGQGSYNEQFF.

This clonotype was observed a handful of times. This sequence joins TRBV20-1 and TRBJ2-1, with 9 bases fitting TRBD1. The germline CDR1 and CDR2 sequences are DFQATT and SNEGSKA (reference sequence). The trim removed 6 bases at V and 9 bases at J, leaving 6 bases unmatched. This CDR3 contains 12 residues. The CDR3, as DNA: TGCAGTGCAGCACAGGGGGCGGGTGAGCAGTTCTTC. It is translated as CSAAQGAGEQFF.

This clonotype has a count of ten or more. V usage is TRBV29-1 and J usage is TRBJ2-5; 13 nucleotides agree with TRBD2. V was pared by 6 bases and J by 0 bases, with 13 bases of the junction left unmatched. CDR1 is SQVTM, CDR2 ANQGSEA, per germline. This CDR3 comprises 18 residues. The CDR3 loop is CSVQGLAGPDWYQETQYF. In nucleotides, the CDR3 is TGCAGCGTCCAGGGACTAGCGGGACCCGATTGGTACCAAGAGACCCAGTACTTC.

The CDR3 nucleotides read TGTGCCAGCAGTTTCCCCGGGTCAGGCGGGGAGCTGTTTTTT. Residues: CASSFPGSGGELFF. The V call is TRBV28, the J call TRBJ2-2; no firm D call. This CDR3 has 14 residues. CDR1 MDHEN and CDR2 SYDVKM come from the germline V gene. The germline V and J ends were trimmed by 3 bases and 7 bases, with 12 bases remaining between them. The variable domain in full, completed from reference TRBV28 and TRBJ2-2, reads DVKVTQSSRYLVKRTGEKVFLECVQDMDHENMFWYRQDPGLGLRLIYFSYDVKMKEKGDIPEGYSVSREKKERFSLILESASTNQTSMYLCASSFPGSGGELFFGEGSRLTVL.

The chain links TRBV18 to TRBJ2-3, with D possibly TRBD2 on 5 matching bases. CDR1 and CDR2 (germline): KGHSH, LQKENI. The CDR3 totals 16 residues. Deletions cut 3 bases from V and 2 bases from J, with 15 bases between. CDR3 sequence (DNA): TGTGCCAGCTCACCTCTCCTAGCAGATTACACAGATACGCAGTATTTT. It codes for CASSPLLADYTDTQYF.

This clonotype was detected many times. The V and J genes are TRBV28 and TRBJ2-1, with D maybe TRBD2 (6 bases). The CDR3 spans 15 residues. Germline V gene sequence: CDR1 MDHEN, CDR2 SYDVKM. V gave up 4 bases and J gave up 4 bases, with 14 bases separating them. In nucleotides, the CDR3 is TGTGCCAGCAGTTCTGGGGTAGCGGTTTACAATGAGCAGTTCTTC. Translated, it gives CASSSGVAVYNEQFF.

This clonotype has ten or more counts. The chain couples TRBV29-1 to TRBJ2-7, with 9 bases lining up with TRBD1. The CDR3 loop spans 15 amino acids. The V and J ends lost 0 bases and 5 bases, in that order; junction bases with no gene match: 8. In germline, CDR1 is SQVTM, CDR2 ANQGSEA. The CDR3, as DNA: TGCAGCGTTGAAGATCAAGGGACAGGGTCACACGAGCAGTACTTC. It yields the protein CSVEDQGTGSHEQYF.

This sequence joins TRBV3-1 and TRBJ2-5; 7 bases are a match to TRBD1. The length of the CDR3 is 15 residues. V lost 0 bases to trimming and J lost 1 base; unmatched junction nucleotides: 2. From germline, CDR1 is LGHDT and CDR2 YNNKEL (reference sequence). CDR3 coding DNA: TGTGCCAGCAGCCAAGAAGACAGGGCCCAAGAGACCCAGTACTTC. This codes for CASSQEDRAQETQYF.

CDR3 protein: CASSFGGALETQYF. CDR3 bases: TGTGCCAGCAGCTTCGGAGGTGCGCTAGAGACCCAGTACTTC. The chain links TRBV7-9 to TRBJ2-5; the D gene is possibly TRBD2 (5 bases). Germline loops: CDR1 SEHNR, CDR2 FQNEAQ (reference sequence). V was clipped by 3 bases and J by 4 bases, with 12 bases between them. This CDR3 contains 14 residues.